This entry lists 3 T cell receptor beta chains sequenced from one sample in a study of T cells expressing NK-cell markers. Reanalyzing the 5' RACE reads, TCRdb keeps one entry per CDR3 protein, without DNA. The sample yields some 140,000 distinct CDR3 sequences, of which the top ten take up around 35%. The sequenced sample was blood T cells: a sorted CD56 or NKG2C T cell subset, CD4+ or CD8+ T cells, or bulk PBMC T cells (not recorded which). The receptors stem from a woman aged 50 to 65 in good health.

The chain carries TRBV29-1 and TRBJ2-1; TCRdb proposes TRBD2, but this gene call is untestable without DNA. This CDR3 has 13 residues. From germline, CDR1 is SQVTM and CDR2 ANQGSEA. CDR3 region: CSVELADHNEQFF.

The chain employs TRBV7-3 and TRBJ2-1; the TCRdb D gene call, TRBD2, has no DNA to confirm it. CDR1 and CDR2 from the germline V gene are SGHTA and FQGTGA. The CDR3 is 17 amino acids. The chain's CDR3 is CASSLRLAGGQNDEQFF. The full variable domain, with the rest looked up from reference TRBV7-3 and TRBJ2-1, is GAGVSQTPSNKVTEKGKYVELRCDPISGHTALYWYRQSLGQGPEFLIYFQGTGAADDSGLPNDRFFAVRPEGSVSTLKIQRTERGDSAVYLCASSLRLAGGQNDEQFFGPGTRLTVL.

V is TRBV29-1 and J is TRBJ2-7; the TCRdb D gene call, TRBD1, has no DNA to confirm it. The CDR3 runs to 15 residues. CDR1 is SQVTM and CDR2 is ANQGSEA in the germline V gene. CDR3 sequence reads: CSVLWRDSLSYEQYF.